This T cell receptor (beta chain) was retrieved from a study of beta chain features in type 1 diabetes (dated by TCRdb to the late 2010s). Study-wide context: Mean age, gender distribution, total cell number and subset yield did not differ between patients and healthy donors. A total of approximately 110,000,000 sorted cells were examined across all samples, and a strong correlation was observed between cell number per subset and RNA yield. The study compared the TCRB repertoires of sorted circulating CD4+ T cell subsets in recently diagnosed type 1 diabetes patients with those in matched healthy donors. Naive and central memory subsets were obtained from all 30 or so donors, but regulatory and stem cell-like memory subsets were isolated from only 8 patients and roughly eight healthy donors. General findings and caveats noted by the study authors: Because cDNA rather than genomic DNA was sequenced, highly expressing activated cells could have been over-represented, although no difference in activation and CD3 levels was found between groups. PCR may preferentially amplify shorter templates, but because patient and control samples were amplified and corrected together, any resulting skew would affect both groups equally. Naive, central memory and regulatory TCRB repertoires appeared to be more alike among patients than among healthy donors. A moderate but significant shortening of TCRB CDR3 length was observed in type 1 diabetes patients in all four CD4+ subsets. Because small numbers of individuals were included in the HLA sub-analyses, any influence of HLA type on TCRB rearrangement was left unresolved. At VDJ recombination sites, patients with type 1 diabetes made fewer insertions and deleted more nucleotides, a pattern implying thymic rearrangement abnormalities.

All of the isolated RNA was reverse transcribed with the High Capacity cDNA Reverse Transcription Kit, so expressed TCRB transcripts were sequenced. Naive, central memory and regulatory T cell samples underwent deep immunoSEQ sequencing, averaging around 3.6 million total reads per sample. Sorted cells were lysed in RLT buffer, and RNA was extracted using DNase-treated RNeasy Micro or Mini kits according to cell number. To prevent cross-contamination, each cell subset was processed individually, whereas patient and healthy donor samples were processed jointly. TCRB sequences were amplified from cDNA with the immunoSEQ multiplex PCR, producing 87-bp fragments spanning the CDR3 region. Amplicons were sequenced on the Illumina HiSeq platform. The authors processed their data as follows. PCR bias was computationally corrected using synthetic template baselines, reads within Hamming distance 2 were collapsed, and singletons that could not be merged were discarded. Reads were aligned against IMGT so that V, D and J genes, CDR3 length and insertions or deletions at six rearrangement sites could be assigned. Within each subset, clonotype counts were normalized to sorted cell number, and only after that were true diversity and Gini coefficients computed with the tcR R package. The overlap coefficient, calculated on TCRB nucleotide sequences, was used to quantify repertoire sharing. Out-of-frame TCRB sequences from naive cells were analyzed as a proxy for the pre-selection repertoire. The clones in this table, taken by TCRdb from immuneACCESS, are in-frame only. Not every clone is retained; where verified, under half of the shortfall comes from an unresolved V gene, and the cause of the rest is unknown. The DNA gave D and trimming, while V, J and clone size come from that table. The sample table holds 900,000 or so clones, of which about a sixth were seen once. Roughly 0.025% of the sample goes to the ten largest clones.

This clone was counted between two and nine times. What this receptor recognizes is not known. Base-call qualities are not available, and no considerably larger clone is one nucleotide away. The germline V gene provides CDR1 SNHLY and CDR2 FYNNEI. The CDR3 has 15 amino acids, counting the end cysteine and phenylalanine. Only the CDR3 part of the read is kept: 45 bases, read in frame from the first base. Each donor gave one peripheral blood draw, averaging roughly 100 mL, which was collected into heparinised tubes. Using a panel that included CD45RO, CCR7, CD25, CD127, CD95 and CD27, naive, central memory, regulatory and stem cell-like memory CD4+ T cells were sorted on a BD FACSAria II. Purity was above 95% for every sorted population. PBMCs were separated immediately by Lymphoprep density gradient centrifugation and were stained directly, without being cultured. Samples were stained and sorted in pairs, with one healthy donor and one patient per experiment, so that batch effects were minimized.

The sequence derives from a woman aged 18-30 years in good health. The rearrangement combines TRBV2 with TRBJ2-5, with a weak D call of TRBD1 (6 bases match). Judging by the DNA end, TRBJ2-7 fits better; the J call may be wrong. Sequences were obtained from naive CD4+ T cells from blood. According to the study, the label for this sample's cell subset or site signals: true naive CD4+ T cells. The CDR3 has the sequence CASSAIPGQEYEQYF. The DNA is as follows: TGTGCCAGCAGTGCTATACCGGGACAAGAGTACGAGCAGTACTTC.